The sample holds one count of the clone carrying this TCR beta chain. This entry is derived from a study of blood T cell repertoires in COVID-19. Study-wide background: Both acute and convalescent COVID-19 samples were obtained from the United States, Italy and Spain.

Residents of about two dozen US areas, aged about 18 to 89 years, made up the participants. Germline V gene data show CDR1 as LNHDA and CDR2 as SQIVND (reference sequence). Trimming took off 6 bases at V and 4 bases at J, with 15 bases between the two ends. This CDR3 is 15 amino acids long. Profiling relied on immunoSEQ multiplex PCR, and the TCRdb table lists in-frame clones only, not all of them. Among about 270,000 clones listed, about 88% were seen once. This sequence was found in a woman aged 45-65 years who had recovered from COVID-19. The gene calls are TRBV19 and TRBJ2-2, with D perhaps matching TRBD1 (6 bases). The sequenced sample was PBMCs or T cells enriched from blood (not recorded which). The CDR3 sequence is CASRGTGSSTGELFF. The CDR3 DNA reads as TGTGCCAGTAGGGGAACAGGGAGTAGCACCGGGGAGCTGTTTTTT.